One T cell receptor (beta chain) is described in this entry. This sample is drawn from a study of blood T cell repertoires in COVID-19. Study information: Samples came from the United States, Italy and Spain, spanning acute and convalescent COVID-19. From T cells, B-cell-depleted T cells, or PBMCs came the material, which was cDNA or gDNA.

In the original processing: Reference gene primers were amplified, and this amplification served to estimate nucleated cell counts. Sequencing was performed with immunoSEQ multiplex PCR; in TCRdb, only in-frame clones are kept and a portion is missing. V, J and clone size were drawn from that table, and D and trimming were deduced from the DNA. This table holds around 150,000 clones, 82% found once. CDR1 and CDR2 from the germline V gene are ENHRY and SYGVKD. The CDR3 consists of 16 residues. Trimming took 2 bases from V and 2 from J; bases not matched to a gene: 4. Sequencing was performed on peripheral blood. The TCR was taken from a woman aged 80 or over with acute or convalescent COVID-19. This chain connects TRBV10-3 to TRBJ2-7; 12 bases fit TRBD2. The CDR3, as DNA: TGTGCCATCAGTGAGCCTGGACTAGCGGGGACCTACGAGCAGTACTTC. Protein sequence: CAISEPGLAGTYEQYF.